These 23 T cell receptor beta chains were all obtained from the same sample, sequenced in a study of T-cell reconstitution after alpha-beta-depleted transplantation in children. TCRbeta library preparation incorporated unique molecular identifiers. TCRdb fed the PCR reads into MiXCR, producing one record per CDR3 protein. The sample contains some 600,000 distinct CDR3 sequences, over 10% of which appear only once. The sample was PBMCs, mostly from graft donor cells, taken 360 days after TCRalphabeta/CD19-depleted stem cell transplant. The receptors come from a male patient younger than 18 who had a stem cell transplant for acute myeloid leukemia, so the T cells may come from the graft donor.

The CDR3 loop reads CAIKGPLGDGYTF. The CDR3 DNA follows: TGCGCCATCAAGGGACCGCTCGGAGATGGCTACACCTTC. J is TRBJ1-2 and V is TRBV4-3, with D possibly matching TRBD1 (5 bases). CDR3 length equals 13 residues. Germline CDR1 is LGHNA and CDR2 is YSLEER. V lost 10 bases to trimming and J lost 6 bases, with 18 bases between them.

This clonotype showed up just a few times. The chain combines TRBV25-1 with TRBJ1-2; D is undetermined. Per the germline V gene, CDR1 is MGHDK and CDR2 is SYGVNS. Trimming cost V 4 bases and J 4 bases, with 10 bases left between them. The length of the CDR3 is 13 residues. The CDR3 DNA is TGTGCCAGCAGTGGTCCCGGTGGCTATGGCTACACCTTC. Its protein product is CASSGPGGYGYTF.

The chain links TRBV19 to TRBJ2-1, with 11 bases aligning to TRBD2. The CDR3 is 18 amino acids. V shed 1 base and J 3 bases; nucleotides not matched to a gene: 8. From germline, CDR1 is LNHDA and CDR2 SQIVND (reference sequence). The CDR3 protein is CASSIGVAGGPIYNEQFF. Here the CDR3 DNA reads TGTGCCAGTAGTATAGGGGTAGCGGGAGGGCCGATCTACAATGAGCAGTTCTTC.

In its sample, this clonotype was seen many times. This sequence joins TRBV27 and TRBJ1-4; no definite D call. V was clipped by 8 bases and J by 1 base, with 8 bases between them. Germline V gene sequence: CDR1 MNHEY, CDR2 SMNVEV (reference sequence). CDR3 length: 13 amino acids. The CDR3 here is CASSRGTNEKLFF. The DNA of the CDR3 is TGTGCCAGCTCGCGGGGAACTAATGAAAAACTGTTTTTT.

This clonotype was seen a few times. CDR3 sequence reads: CAISRGTDSYEQYF. CDR3 coding DNA: TGTGCCATCAGTAGGGGTACAGACTCCTACGAGCAGTACTTC. This rearrangement joins TRBV10-3 to TRBJ2-7, with D tentatively TRBD1 (5 bases). CDR1 ENHRY and CDR2 SYGVKD come from the germline V gene. The CDR3 is 14 residues long. Trimming pared 5 bases from V and 0 bases from J, leaving 11 bases between.

This clonotype was counted many times. This rearrangement joins TRBV4-3 to TRBJ1-2, with D unresolved. Between the trimmed V and J ends, which lost 0 bases and 8 bases, there was a span of 16 bases. From germline, CDR1 is LGHNA and CDR2 YSLEER. The CDR3 consists of 15 residues. The CDR3: CASSQEVSRDGGYTF. Here the CDR3 DNA reads TGCGCCAGCAGCCAAGAGGTTAGCCGTGATGGCGGCTACACCTTC.

In its sample, this clonotype was seen a few times. V gene TRBV27 combines with J gene TRBJ2-1, with no clear D. The ends were cut back, 2 bases at V and 6 bases at J, with 14 bases in the middle. Germline loops: CDR1 MNHEY, CDR2 SMNVEV (reference sequence). There are 15 residues in the CDR3. The CDR3 nucleotides are TGTGCCAGCAGTTTAGGCTTAGTCGTAGGCAATGAGCAGTTCTTC. Protein: CASSLGLVVGNEQFF.

The chain uses TRBV7-8 and TRBJ2-3; D could derive from TRBD1 or TRBD2 (5 bases each). The germline V and J ends were trimmed by 5 bases and 4 bases, with 10 bases remaining between them. Looked up from germline, CDR1 is SGHVS and CDR2 is FQNEAQ. The CDR3 covers 13 residues. CDR3 sequence reads: CASSIGESDTQYF. The CDR3 DNA sequence: TGTGCCAGCAGCATAGGGGAGTCAGATACGCAGTATTTT.

The chain links TRBV7-2 to TRBJ2-1, with 15 bases matching TRBD2. The CDR3 runs 20 residues. Germline V gene lookup returns CDR1 SGHTA and CDR2 FQGNSA. V was pared by 0 bases and J by 1 base, with 7 bases of the junction left unmatched. CDR3 loop: CASSLASGTSGRPSYNEQFF. CDR3 DNA sequence: TGTGCCAGCAGCTTAGCTTCCGGGACTAGCGGGAGGCCGTCCTACAATGAGCAGTTCTTC.

The chain is built from TRBV29-1 and TRBJ2-5; TRBD1 agrees at 9 bases. This CDR3 has 13 residues. After removal of 5 bases from V and 5 bases from J, the junction contained 6 bases not matched to a gene. Germline V gene data show CDR1 as SQVTM and CDR2 as ANQGSEA. Here the CDR3 DNA reads TGCAGCGTTCACAGGGGGCCGGGGGAGACCCAGTACTTC. Protein product: CSVHRGPGETQYF.

Comments on this clonotype: A clone one base away is much larger, so this may be a read error. V is TRBV3-1 and J is TRBJ2-7, with 9 bases fitting TRBD1. The CDR3 is made up of 16 amino acids. Germline V gene lookup returns CDR1 LGHDT and CDR2 YNNKEL (reference sequence). The DNA for the CDR3 is TGTGCCAGCAGCCACCGGACAGGGGCAATGGCCTACGAGCTGTACTTC. It yields the protein CASSHRTGAMAYELYF.

The rearrangement links TRBV5-1 to TRBJ2-1; 9 bases align to TRBD2. The CDR3 sequence is 15 residues long. The ends lost 2 bases at V and 7 bases at J; junction bases unmatched: 7. Germline CDR1 is SGHRS and CDR2 is YFSETQ. The CDR3: CASSFSGGLRNEQFF. As DNA, the CDR3 is TGCGCCAGCAGCTTTAGCGGGGGCCTGAGAAATGAGCAGTTCTTC. Based on the CDR3 plus reference TRBV5-1 and TRBJ2-1, the full variable domain is KAGVTQTPRYLIKTRGQQVTLSCSPISGHRSVSWYQQTPGQGLQFLFEYFSETQRNKGNFPGRFSGRQFSNSRSEMNVSTLELGDSALYLCASSFSGGLRNEQFFGPGTRLTVL.

This clonotype showed up just a few times. This chain links TRBV20-1 with TRBJ2-2; D is possibly TRBD1 (6 bases). Trimming removed 6 bases at V and 5 bases at J, with 19 bases between. The CDR3 extends over 15 amino acids. Germline V gene lookup returns CDR1 DFQATT and CDR2 SNEGSKA (reference sequence). The CDR3 nucleotides are TGCAGTGCAAGACAGGCCCCCCCGGAAACCGGGGAGCTGTTTTTT. Translation gives CSARQAPPETGELFF.

This clonotype showed up just a few times. The rearrangement links TRBV12-3 or TRBV12-4 to TRBJ1-5; 9 positions match TRBD1. The CDR3 loop spans 15 amino acids. With 6 bases clipped from V and 5 bases from J, the junction kept 8 bases outside the gene matches. CDR3 region: CASRRGDRVHQPQHF. As DNA, the CDR3 is TGTGCCAGCAGACGGGGGGACAGGGTCCATCAGCCCCAGCATTTT.

The chain has TRBV7-8 and TRBJ2-1; D call uncertain. CDR3 size: 14 residues. Germline V gene sequence: CDR1 SGHVS, CDR2 FQNEAQ. V dropped 3 bases and J dropped 8 bases, with 14 bases sitting between them. The CDR3 DNA is TGTGCCAGCAGCTTTTCCTTAGTCCATGATGAGCAGTTCTTC. As protein: CASSFSLVHDEQFF.

This clonotype occurred many times. The chain carries TRBV5-1 and TRBJ2-2; the match to TRBD1 covers 9 bases. Trimming cost V 2 bases and J 2 bases; bases outside gene matches: 7. Germline V gives CDR1 SGHRS, CDR2 YFSETQ. The length of the CDR3 is 17 residues. The CDR3 region is CASSFLLQGANTGELFF. CDR3 bases: TGCGCCAGCAGCTTCCTATTACAGGGGGCAAACACCGGGGAGCTGTTTTTT.

CDR3 protein: CASSLEVLRLAGLYEQYF. CDR3 DNA sequence: TGTGCCAGCAGTTTAGAGGTGTTGCGGCTAGCGGGACTCTACGAGCAGTACTTC. The chain links TRBV27 to TRBJ2-7; 9 bases line up with TRBD2. This CDR3 is 18 amino acids long. Germline CDR1 reads MNHEY; CDR2 reads SMNVEV (reference sequence). Trimming at V came to 2 bases and at J to 3 bases, leaving 14 bases not matched to a gene.

This clonotype was found a few times. In DNA form, the CDR3 reads TGCAGTGCTAGAGGTGACAGGCAAACCCTCCACTTT. Translating it yields CSARGDRQTLHF. The V call is TRBV20-1, the J call TRBJ1-6, with D tentatively TRBD1 (6 bases). The CDR3 sequence is 12 residues long. The germline gives CDR1 DFQATT, CDR2 SNEGSKA (reference sequence). Between the trimmed V and J ends, which lost 1 base and 14 bases, there was a span of 12 bases.

This chain connects TRBV12-3 or TRBV12-4 to TRBJ2-7, with a tentative D call TRBD1 (6 bases). The CDR3 totals 14 residues. V lost 3 bases and J 2 bases, leaving 11 bases between the germline ends. The CDR3 DNA reads as TGTGCCAGCAGTTTCCAGGGGCAGCCCTACGAGCAGTACTTC. Translating gives CASSFQGQPYEQYF.

This clonotype showed up just a few times. This chain uses TRBV12-3 or TRBV12-4 with TRBJ2-5; perhaps TRBD2 as D (6 bases). With 2 bases removed from V and 2 bases from J, the gap between germline ends came to 12 bases. The CDR3 is 15 residues long. The CDR3 region has the DNA TGTGCCAGCAGTTTAAGTGGGAGGTTTCAAGAGACCCAGTACTTC. It encodes CASSLSGRFQETQYF.

In its sample, this clonotype was seen many times. The V call is TRBV10-3, the J call TRBJ2-7; D gene uncertain. The CDR3 is made up of 12 amino acids. V was clipped by 0 bases and J by 4 bases, with 4 bases between them. Germline V CDR1 and CDR2: ENHRY, SYGVKD. DNA of the CDR3: TGTGCCATCAGTGAGTCCCGGTACGAGCAGTACTTC. Protein sequence: CAISESRYEQYF.

V usage is TRBV7-9 and J usage is TRBJ2-3, with 10 bases aligning to TRBD2. This CDR3 has 16 residues. From germline, CDR1 is SEHNR and CDR2 FQNEAQ (reference sequence). With V trimmed by 5 bases and J by 6 bases, 11 bases remained unmatched. CDR3 sequence: CASSPRTSGVGDTQYF. In DNA, the CDR3 is TGTGCCAGCAGCCCCCGCACTAGCGGGGTGGGGGATACGCAGTATTTT.

The chain has TRBV10-3 and TRBJ1-4; TRBD1 aligns across 8 bases. Trimming removed 3 bases from V and 5 bases from J; junction bases left unmatched: 2. Germline loops: CDR1 ENHRY, CDR2 SYGVKD. CDR3 length equals 14 residues. The CDR3 protein is CAISDGTGNEKLFF. In DNA form, the CDR3 reads TGTGCCATCAGTGACGGGACAGGCAATGAAAAACTGTTTTTT.